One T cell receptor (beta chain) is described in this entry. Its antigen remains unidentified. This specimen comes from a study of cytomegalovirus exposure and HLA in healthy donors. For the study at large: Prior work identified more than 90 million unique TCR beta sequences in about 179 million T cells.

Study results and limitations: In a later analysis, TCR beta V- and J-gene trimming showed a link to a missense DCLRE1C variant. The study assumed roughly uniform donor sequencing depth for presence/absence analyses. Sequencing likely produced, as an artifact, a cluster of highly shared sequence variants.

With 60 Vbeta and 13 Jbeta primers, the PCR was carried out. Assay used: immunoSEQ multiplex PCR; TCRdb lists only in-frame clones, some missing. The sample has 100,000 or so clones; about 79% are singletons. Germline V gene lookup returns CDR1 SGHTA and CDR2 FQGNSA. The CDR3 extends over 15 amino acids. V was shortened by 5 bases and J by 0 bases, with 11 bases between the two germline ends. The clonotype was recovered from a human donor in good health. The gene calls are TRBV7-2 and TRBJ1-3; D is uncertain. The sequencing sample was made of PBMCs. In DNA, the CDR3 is TGTGCCAGCAGCCCCAGGACTATCTCTGGAAACACCATATATTTT. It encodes CASSPRTISGNTIYF.